These 6 T cell receptor beta chains were sequenced from one sample in a study of blood T cell repertoires in COVID-19 (TCRdb year 2020). The library came from the immunoSEQ multiplex PCR assay. What TCRdb holds here is the immuneACCESS table cut down to in-frame rearrangements. Part of the clones is not present; checked against another copy, under half of the missing clones reflect an unresolved V gene, and the others are unexplained. The sample includes around 200,000 clones, with around 85% observed a single time. The ten largest account for around an eighth of the sample. The sample comprised peripheral blood. These receptor sequences come from a man aged 50-59 years who had recovered from COVID-19.

The genes are TRBV19 and TRBJ2-7, with 10 bases matching TRBD1. Germline V gene sequence: CDR1 LNHDA, CDR2 SQIVND (reference sequence). There are 14 residues in the CDR3. V gave up 3 bases and J gave up 3 bases; unmatched junction bases: 2. The CDR3 reads CASSMTGGGYEQYF. In DNA form, the CDR3 reads TGTGCCAGTAGTATGACAGGGGGCGGCTACGAGCAGTACTTC. The entire variable domain, with the rest obtained from reference TRBV19 and TRBJ2-7, is as follows: DGGITQSPKYLFRKEGQNVTLSCEQNLNHDAMYWYRQDPGQGLRLIYYSQIVNDFQKGDIAEGYSVSREKKESFPLTVTSAQKNPTAFYLCASSMTGGGYEQYFGPGTRLTVT.

The chain carries TRBV7-9 and TRBJ2-7; TRBD1 matches 10 bases. Trimming at V came to 0 bases and at J to 5 bases, leaving 4 bases not matched to a gene. Germline loops: CDR1 SEHNR, CDR2 FQNEAQ (reference sequence). The CDR3 is made up of 15 amino acids. The CDR3: CASSLAGQGPHEQYF. CDR3 in DNA: TGTGCCAGCAGCTTAGCGGGACAGGGGCCCCACGAGCAGTACTTC.

This clone was seen only a few times. The J gene is TRBJ1-2, the V gene TRBV2; 7 bases agree with TRBD1. V shed 4 bases, J shed 7 bases, and the junction held 9 bases outside the gene matches. Germline V gives CDR1 SNHLY, CDR2 FYNNEI. The CDR3 covers 14 residues. CDR3 sequence (DNA): TGTGCCAGCAGTGGGAGACAGGGACTGTTTGGCTACACCTTC. Its protein is CASSGRQGLFGYTF.

The chain employs TRBV3-1 (or the pseudogene TRBV3-2) and TRBJ2-2, with 7 bases that match TRBD1. J lost 0 bases, V lost 8 bases, and 9 bases had no gene match. The germline CDR1 and CDR2 sequences are LGHDT and YNNKEL (reference sequence). This CDR3 has 16 residues. CDR3 amino acids: CASGERGGANTGELFF. CDR3 in DNA: TGTGCCAGCGGCGAAAGAGGGGGCGCGAACACCGGGGAGCTGTTTTTT.

The V gene is TRBV2, the J gene TRBJ1-4; tentatively, D is TRBD1 (5 bases). Trimming took 4 bases from V and 7 from J, leaving 13 bases between them. Germline V gives CDR1 SNHLY, CDR2 FYNNEI. This CDR3 is built from 14 residues. CDR3 bases: TGTGCCAGCAGTGTTGCGGGGAGGGGTGAAAAACTGTTTTTT. Translated, it gives CASSVAGRGEKLFF.

V and J are TRBV6-2 or TRBV6-3 and TRBJ2-7; 9 bases fit TRBD1. CDR3 length: 16 residues. CDR1 is MNHEY and CDR2 is SVGEGT in the germline V gene. The V gene end was trimmed by 0 bases and the J gene end by 0 bases; junction bases not matched to a gene: 3. This CDR3 is CASSYSGTGSSYEQYF. The CDR3 nucleotides read TGTGCCAGCAGTTACTCTGGGACAGGGTCCTCCTACGAGCAGTACTTC.